This T cell receptor (beta chain) was retrieved from a study of blood T cell repertoires in COVID-19. The CDR3 consists of 15 residues. Looked up from germline, CDR1 is MNHEY and CDR2 is SMNVEV (reference sequence). Trimming removed 6 bases from V and 4 bases from J; junction bases left unmatched: 5. This clone turned up a few times. The table came from immunoSEQ multiplex PCR; TCRdb's copy has only in-frame clones and leaves some out. The sample records about 210,000 clones, 88% being singletons. The sequence derives from a man aged 65-85 years with acute or convalescent COVID-19. The source material was peripheral blood. The chain couples TRBV27 to TRBJ2-2; TRBD2 matches 10 bases. CDR3 region: CASSASGSPTGELFF. The CDR3 DNA sequence: TGTGCCAGCAGCGCTAGCGGGAGCCCCACCGGGGAGCTGTTTTTT.